This section outlines one T cell receptor beta chain sequence together with its context. This clone was detected a few times. This receptor's antigen is unknown. Qualities for individual bases were not recorded, and no much larger clone is one base off. These data belong to a study of blood T cell repertoires in COVID-19 (dated by TCRdb to the early 2020s). Regarding the complete study: Collaborator samples came from the United States, Italy and Spain and covered acute and convalescent phases of COVID-19. The material from the prospective study consisted of cDNA or gDNA derived from T cells, B-cell-depleted T cells, or PBMCs. The dataset comprised deeply sampled blood TCRbeta repertoires from subjects exposed to, actively infected with, or recovered from COVID-19. A freely available public database, intended as a resource for researchers studying the immune response to SARS-CoV-2, is where the repertoires were released. Samples came from the ongoing ImmuneRACE study (first 160 participants) plus 1,254 subjects from 6 global collaborators. Nearly every sample came with metadata listing a de-identified subject ID, COVID-19 status, age in years and sex. HLA class I and class II types, where available, came from metadata supplied by the sample provider rather than from assay-based typing.

TCRbeta CDR3 regions were amplified from genomic DNA using the immunoSEQ Assay, a bias-controlled multiplex PCR. As for the authors' bioinformatics: Nucleated cell counts per sample were estimated from amplification of reference gene primers within the assay. To quantify the absolute abundance of each unique TCRbeta CDR3 rearrangement, sequence reads were collapsed and filtered. For each sample, productive Simpson clonality was calculated by taking the square root of Simpson's diversity index across productive rearrangements. Held by TCRdb, this immuneACCESS table contains in-frame sequences only and omits some clones. Under half of the omission traces to an unresolved V gene where checked; the cause of the rest is unknown. The V and J calls and the clone size are those of that table, but D and trimming were determined from the DNA. The sample yields under 300,000 clones; around four fifths were counted once. In total, the top ten clones hold roughly 4.5% of the sample.

Samples from volunteer blood donors who had recovered from COVID-19 were contributed by a second Seattle source. Collaborating institutions collected whole blood in K2EDTA tubes following their own protocols. For TCRbeta analysis, collaborator samples were shipped as frozen whole blood, as isolated PBMCs, or as DNA extracted from either sample type. The CDR3 numbers 13 residues from cysteine through phenylalanine. Only the CDR3 DNA stays, 39 bases, in frame from base 1. V sheds 3 bases and J sheds 9 bases, leaving 15 bases between their ends. Reading the germline V gene gives CDR1 MNHNS and CDR2 SASEGT. The paper as a whole reports these results and caveats: Clinical and demographic metadata were provided uncurated, with the amount varying by source and participant.

Recombination linked TRBV6-1 to TRBJ2-7, with a weak D call of TRBD1 (6 bases match). The sample comprised peripheral blood. The receptor was derived from a man between 60 and 75 years old who had recovered from COVID-19. CDR3 sequence: CASSEYPGAGQYF. The DNA is as follows: TGTGCCAGCAGTGAGTACCCAGGGGCGGGGCAGTACTTC.